This T cell receptor (beta chain) is drawn from a study of beta chain features in type 1 diabetes. CDR1 SEHNR and CDR2 FQNEAQ come from the germline V gene (reference sequence). The V gene lost 5 bases and the J gene lost 7 bases, with 21 bases spanning the gap. The CDR3 length is 15 residues. This clone appeared a single time. As yet, its antigen is unknown. Findings and limits, study-wide: Naive, central memory and regulatory TCRB repertoires appeared more similar among patients than healthy donors. Cells expressing TCR highly could be over-represented by cDNA sequencing. Type 1 diabetes patients had moderately but significantly shorter TCRB CDR3s in all four CD4+ subsets.

The investigators reverse transcribed all of the isolated RNA, so they sequenced expressed TCRB transcripts. Sequencing was performed with immunoSEQ multiplex PCR; in TCRdb, only in-frame clones are kept and a portion is missing. Of around 240,000 clones in the sample, approximately 16% are singletons; the top ten hold about 0.092%. Sequencing was done on a sample of naive CD4+ T cells from blood. The rearrangement joins TRBV7-9 to TRBJ2-7; D possibly matches TRBD1 or TRBD2 (6 bases each). The source of this sequence is a man younger than 40 with type 1 diabetes. Here the CDR3 reads CASSPTNGGWEEQYF. In DNA, the CDR3 is TGTGCCAGCAGCCCCACGAACGGGGGCTGGGAAGAGCAGTACTTC. The entire variable domain, with the rest obtained from reference TRBV7-9 and TRBJ2-7, is as follows: DTGVSQNPRHKITKRGQNVTFRCDPISEHNRLYWYRQTLGQGPEFLTYFQNEAQLEKSRLLSDRFSAERPKGSFSTLEIQRTEQGDSAMYLCASSPTNGGWEEQYFGPGTRLTVT.